This entry lists 19 T cell receptor beta chains sequenced from one sample in a study of T cell repertoires in cytomegalovirus infection. TCRdb ran MiXCR on the reads and lists one entry per CDR3 protein. In the table there are some 600,000 distinct CDR3 sequences, around 24% of which are singletons. The sample comprised CD8+ T cells from PBMCs. The receptors were gathered from a human donor in good health (CMV status not recorded). Some clones in this sample may be carry-over from other donors' samples.

This clonotype was observed many times. V is TRBV6-2 or TRBV6-3 and J is TRBJ2-4; no reliable D call. The germline gives CDR1 MNHEY, CDR2 SVGEGT. With 7 bases removed from V and 0 bases from J, the gap between germline ends came to 22 bases. The CDR3 runs 18 residues. CDR3 nucleotide sequence: TGTGCCAGCACCCCTTTCCCTCCAGAAGATACAGCCAAAAACATTCAGTACTTC. This sequence encodes CASTPFPPEDTAKNIQYF.

About this clonotype: A read error may explain this, as a much larger clone is one base away. The V gene is TRBV7-2, the J gene TRBJ2-5; D is unresolved. This CDR3 contains 12 residues. Germline lookup yields CDR1 SGHTA and CDR2 FQGNSA. The CDR3 spells CACSSYGDPQYF. CDR3 sequence (DNA): TGTGCCTGCAGCTCTTATGGGGATCCCCAGTACTTC.

The CDR3 DNA reads as TGCGCCAGCAGCTTGGACCCAGGTAACCCTGAAGCTTTCTTT. This codes for CASSLDPGNPEAFF. The chain is built from TRBV5-1 and TRBJ1-1; D not certain. Trimming took off 0 bases at V and 6 bases at J, with 12 bases between the two ends. CDR1 is SGHRS and CDR2 is YFSETQ in the germline V gene. CDR3 length: 14 amino acids.

This clonotype was recorded a few times. V and J are TRBV11-1 and TRBJ2-1; D could derive from TRBD1 or TRBD2 (5 bases each). Germline CDR1 SGHAT, CDR2 FQDESV (reference sequence). V was shortened by 7 bases and J by 4 bases, with 20 bases between the two germline ends. The CDR3 contains 16 residues. CDR3 coding DNA: TGTGCCAGCAAGGGAGTGGACGGGACGGTATACAATGAGCAGTTCTTC. Its translation is CASKGVDGTVYNEQFF.

In this sample, this clonotype turned up once. This may be a read error: a much more frequent sequence differs by one nucleotide. The V gene is TRBV7-6, the J gene TRBJ2-3, with TRBD1 matching over 7 bases. Germline CDR1 is SGHVS and CDR2 is FNYEAQ. This CDR3 has 15 amino acids. The CDR3 DNA reads TGTGCCAGCAGCAGACGGACAGGAGGCACAGATATGCAGTATTTT. This codes for CASSRRTGGTDMQYF.

This clonotype was seen repeatedly, ten times or more. The chain combines TRBV7-2 with TRBJ1-1; D call uncertain. The length of the CDR3 is 14 residues. Germline lookup yields CDR1 SGHTA and CDR2 FQGNSA. V was clipped by 3 bases and J by 1 base, with 9 bases between them. The CDR3 is CASSFGVSNTEAFF. The CDR3, as DNA: TGTGCCAGCAGCTTTGGTGTTTCGAACACTGAAGCTTTCTTT.

Here the CDR3 DNA reads TGTGCCAGCAGATACGGACAGCAAGAGACCCAGTACTTC. This translates into CASRYGQQETQYF. The chain joins TRBV7-9 to TRBJ2-5; possible D gene TRBD1, 6 bases. The V end lost 6 bases, the J end lost 2 bases, and 10 bases lay between the germline ends. This CDR3 comprises 13 residues. Germline assignment: CDR1 SEHNR and CDR2 FQNEAQ (reference sequence).

This clonotype was detected many times. This chain joins TRBV29-1 and TRBJ2-5; TRBD1 aligns across 7 bases. The CDR3 has 16 amino acids. V was pared by 0 bases and J by 4 bases, with 11 bases of the junction left unmatched. Germline V gene sequence: CDR1 SQVTM, CDR2 ANQGSEA. CDR3 region: CSVEEDDRVVLETQYF. The CDR3 nucleotides read TGCAGCGTTGAAGAGGACGACAGGGTAGTTTTAGAGACCCAGTACTTC.

The table lists this clonotype with many counts. V and J are TRBV12-5 and TRBJ2-3; 11 nucleotides agree with TRBD2. CDR1 and CDR2 from the germline V gene are LGHNT and FRNRAP. Unmatched junction bases numbered 18, after V lost 0 bases and J lost 4 bases. The CDR3 runs 21 residues. This CDR3 reads CASGLVRGRGSGTSGSDTQYF. The CDR3, as DNA: TGTGCTAGTGGTTTGGTAAGGGGTAGAGGGTCCGGGACTAGCGGCTCAGATACGCAGTATTTT. Together with reference TRBV12-5 and TRBJ2-3, the CDR3 gives the full variable domain: DARVTQTPRHKVTEMGQEVTMRCQPILGHNTVFWYRQTMMQGLELLAYFRNRAPLDDSGMPKDRFSAEMPDATLATLKIQPSEPRDSAVYFCASGLVRGRGSGTSGSDTQYFGPGTRLTVL.

This clonotype appeared many times. The chain couples TRBV6-1 to TRBJ2-7, with D unresolved. V was shortened by 2 bases and J by 5 bases, with 7 bases between the two germline ends. The germline V gene has CDR1 MNHNS and CDR2 SASEGT. The CDR3 runs 12 residues. This chain's CDR3 is CASSELTDEQYF. CDR3 coding DNA: TGTGCCAGCAGTGAATTAACCGACGAGCAGTACTTC.

This clonotype was found a few times. The chain has TRBV6-2 or TRBV6-3 and TRBJ1-1; D gene ambiguous. The CDR3 totals 15 residues. V lost 2 bases and J 3 bases, leaving 13 bases between the germline ends. The germline CDR1 and CDR2 sequences are MNHEY and SVGEGT. Here the CDR3 DNA reads TGTGCCAGCAGTTACCGCGGGTATATTCACACTGAAGCTTTCTTT. Its translation: CASSYRGYIHTEAFF.

The chain employs TRBV19 and TRBJ1-1; D uncertain. Per germline, CDR1 LNHDA and CDR2 SQIVND (reference sequence). The CDR3 has 11 amino acids. Trimming stripped 7 bases from V and 7 bases from J, with 10 bases between. Here the CDR3 reads CASTLGGEAFF. CDR3 in DNA: TGTGCCAGTACCCTAGGAGGTGAAGCTTTCTTT.

This clonotype was seen more than once but under ten times. The chain employs TRBV28 and TRBJ1-2, with a possible D match to TRBD1 (5 bases). The CDR3 contains 14 residues. The V end was cut by 4 bases, the J end by 4 bases, with 13 bases between. From germline, CDR1 is MDHEN and CDR2 SYDVKM. The CDR3 DNA reads TGTGCCAGCAGTTCGTCGACAGTTTCCTATGGCTACACCTTC. Its translation: CASSSSTVSYGYTF.

This clonotype was counted a few times. The gene calls are TRBV11-2 and TRBJ2-2; 7 bases map to TRBD1. V shed 6 bases, J shed 6 bases, and the junction held 1 base outside the gene matches. This CDR3 region has 12 residues. Per germline, CDR1 SGHAT and CDR2 FQNNGV. The CDR3 here is CASRRGPGELFF. CDR3 nucleotide sequence: TGTGCCAGCAGAAGGGGGCCCGGGGAGCTGTTTTTT.

The rearrangement links TRBV12-3 or TRBV12-4 to TRBJ2-7, with D maybe TRBD2 (5 bases). With 6 bases removed from V and 7 bases from J, the gap between germline ends came to 16 bases. This CDR3 is built from 13 residues. The chain's CDR3 is CASSELGLGEQYF. DNA of the CDR3: TGTGCCAGCAGCGAACTAGGCCTGGGGGAGCAGTACTTC.

This clonotype showed up many times. This chain joins TRBV28 and TRBJ1-1; no firm D call. CDR1 is MDHEN, CDR2 SYDVKM, per germline. With 1 base removed from V and 1 base from J, the gap between germline ends came to 13 bases. The length of the CDR3 is 16 residues. The chain's CDR3 is CASSLSTPPWNTEAFF. In DNA form, the CDR3 reads TGTGCCAGCAGTTTATCAACCCCCCCCTGGAACACTGAAGCTTTCTTT. Supplemented by reference TRBV28 and TRBJ1-1, the full variable domain reads DVKVTQSSRYLVKRTGEKVFLECVQDMDHENMFWYRQDPGLGLRLIYFSYDVKMKEKGDIPEGYSVSREKKERFSLILESASTNQTSMYLCASSLSTPPWNTEAFFGQGTRLTVV.

As to this clonotype: At one boundary the junction diverges from the germline segment, which might be a read error. The chain uses TRBV7-9 and TRBJ2-7; tentatively, D is TRBD2 (6 bases). The CDR3 is 14 amino acids. In germline, CDR1 is SEHNR, CDR2 FQNEAQ (reference sequence). DNA for the CDR3: TGTACCAGCAGCTTTGACGGAGGGAGCTACGAGCAGTACTTC. This gives the protein CTSSFDGGSYEQYF. Filled out from reference TRBV7-9 and TRBJ2-7, the complete variable domain reads DTGVSQNPRHKITKRGQNVTFRCDPISEHNRLYWYRQTLGQGPEFLTYFQNEAQLEKSRLLSDRFSAERPKGSFSTLEIQRTEQGDSAMYLCTSSFDGGSYEQYFGPGTRLTVT.

V is TRBV27 and J is TRBJ2-1; 8 positions agree with TRBD2. This CDR3 is built from 15 residues. CDR1 and CDR2 from the germline V gene are MNHEY and SMNVEV (reference sequence). Trimming removed 2 bases from V and 3 bases from J; junction bases left unmatched: 3. Here the CDR3 reads CASSLLAGNYNEQFF. In DNA form, the CDR3 reads TGTGCCAGCAGTTTACTAGCGGGCAACTACAATGAGCAGTTCTTC.

The rearrangement uses TRBV20-1 and TRBJ2-5; D is uncertain. This CDR3 has 11 residues. Germline lookup yields CDR1 DFQATT and CDR2 SNEGSKA (reference sequence). Trimming stripped 3 bases from V and 1 base from J, with 3 bases between. The CDR3 coding sequence is TGCAGTGCTAGCTCCCAAGAGACCCAGTACTTC. Residues: CSASSQETQYF.